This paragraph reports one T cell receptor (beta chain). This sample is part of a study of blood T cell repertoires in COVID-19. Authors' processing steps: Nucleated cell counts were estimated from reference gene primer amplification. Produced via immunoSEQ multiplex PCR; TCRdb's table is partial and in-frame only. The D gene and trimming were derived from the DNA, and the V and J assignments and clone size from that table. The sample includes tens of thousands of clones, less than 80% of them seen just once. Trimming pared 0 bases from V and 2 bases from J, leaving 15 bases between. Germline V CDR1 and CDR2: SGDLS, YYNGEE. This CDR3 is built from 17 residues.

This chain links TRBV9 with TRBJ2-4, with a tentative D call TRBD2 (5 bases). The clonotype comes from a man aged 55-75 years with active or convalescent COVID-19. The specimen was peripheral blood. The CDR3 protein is CASSVATGSGTKNIQYF. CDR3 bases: TGTGCCAGCAGCGTAGCTACGGGATCGGGGACCAAAAACATTCAGTACTTC.